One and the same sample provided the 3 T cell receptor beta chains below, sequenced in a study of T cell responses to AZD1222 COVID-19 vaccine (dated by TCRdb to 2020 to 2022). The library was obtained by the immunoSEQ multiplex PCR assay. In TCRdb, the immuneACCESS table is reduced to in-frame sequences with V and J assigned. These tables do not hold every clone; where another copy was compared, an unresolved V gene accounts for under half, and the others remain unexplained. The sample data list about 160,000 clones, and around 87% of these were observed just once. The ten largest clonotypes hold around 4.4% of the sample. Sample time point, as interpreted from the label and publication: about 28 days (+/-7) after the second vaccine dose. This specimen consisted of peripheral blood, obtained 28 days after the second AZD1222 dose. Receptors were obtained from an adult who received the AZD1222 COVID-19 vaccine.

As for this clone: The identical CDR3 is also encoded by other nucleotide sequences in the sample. The CDR3 loop is CASSFGVGYTF. The CDR3 DNA reads TGTGCCAGCAGTTTTGGAGTTGGCTACACCTTC. This sequence joins TRBV12-3 or TRBV12-4 and TRBJ1-2; D is uncertain. The CDR3 has 11 amino acids. The V and J ends lost 3 bases and 7 bases respectively, with 6 bases between them.

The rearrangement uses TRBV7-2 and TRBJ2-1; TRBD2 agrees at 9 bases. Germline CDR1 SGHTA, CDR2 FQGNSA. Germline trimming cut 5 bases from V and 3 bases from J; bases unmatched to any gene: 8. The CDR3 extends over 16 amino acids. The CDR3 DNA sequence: TGTGCCAGCAGCGGAAACTTAGCGGGGGACTACAATGAGCAGTTCTTC. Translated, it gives CASSGNLAGDYNEQFF.

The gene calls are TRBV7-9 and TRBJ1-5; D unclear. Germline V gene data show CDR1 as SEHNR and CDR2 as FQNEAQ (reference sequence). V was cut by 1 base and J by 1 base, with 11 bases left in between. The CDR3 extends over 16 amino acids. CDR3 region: CASSLGSILSNQPQHF. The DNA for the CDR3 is TGTGCCAGCAGCTTAGGTAGTATCCTGAGCAATCAGCCCCAGCATTTT.